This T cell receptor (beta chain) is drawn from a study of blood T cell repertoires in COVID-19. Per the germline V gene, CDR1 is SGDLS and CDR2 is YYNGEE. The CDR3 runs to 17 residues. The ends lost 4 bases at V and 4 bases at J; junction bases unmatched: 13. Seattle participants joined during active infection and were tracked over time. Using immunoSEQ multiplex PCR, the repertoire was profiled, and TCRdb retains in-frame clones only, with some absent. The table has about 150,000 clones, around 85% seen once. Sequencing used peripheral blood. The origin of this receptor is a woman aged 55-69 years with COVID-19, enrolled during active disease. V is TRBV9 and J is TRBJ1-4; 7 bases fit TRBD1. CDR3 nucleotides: TGTGCCAGCAGCCCTGACACAGGGGCTGTCTATAATGAAAAACTGTTTTTT. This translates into CASSPDTGAVYNEKLFF.